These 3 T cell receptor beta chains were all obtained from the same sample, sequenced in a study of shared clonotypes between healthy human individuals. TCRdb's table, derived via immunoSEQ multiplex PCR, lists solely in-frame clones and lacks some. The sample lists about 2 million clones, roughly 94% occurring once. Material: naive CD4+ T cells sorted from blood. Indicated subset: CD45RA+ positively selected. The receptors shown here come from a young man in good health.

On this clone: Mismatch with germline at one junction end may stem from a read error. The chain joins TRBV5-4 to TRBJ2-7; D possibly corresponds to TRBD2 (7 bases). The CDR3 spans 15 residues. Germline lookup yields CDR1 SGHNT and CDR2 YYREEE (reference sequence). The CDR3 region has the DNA TGTGCCAGCAGTTTGGGGGGGGCTTATTCCTACGAGCAGTACTTC. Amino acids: CASSLGGAYSYEQYF. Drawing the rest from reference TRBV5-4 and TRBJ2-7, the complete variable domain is ETGVTQSPTHLIKTRGQQVTLRCSSQSGHNTVSWYQQALGQGPQFIFQYYREEENGRGNFPPRFSGLQFPNYSSELNVNALELDDSALYLCASSLGGAYSYEQYFGPGTRLTVT.

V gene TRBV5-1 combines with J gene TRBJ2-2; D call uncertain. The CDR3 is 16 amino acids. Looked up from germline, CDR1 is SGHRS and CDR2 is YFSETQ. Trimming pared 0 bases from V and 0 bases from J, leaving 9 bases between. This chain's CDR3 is CASSLDSKSNTGELFF. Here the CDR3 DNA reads TGCGCCAGCAGCTTGGATTCTAAATCGAACACCGGGGAGCTGTTTTTT.

CDR3 loop: CASSRRADTQYF. The DNA for the CDR3 is TGTGCCAGCAGCCGAAGGGCCGATACGCAGTATTTT. The gene calls are TRBV7-2 and TRBJ2-3; no definite D call. This CDR3 comprises 12 residues. V lost 5 bases to trimming and J lost 6 bases, with 9 bases between them. Per germline, CDR1 SGHTA and CDR2 FQGNSA.